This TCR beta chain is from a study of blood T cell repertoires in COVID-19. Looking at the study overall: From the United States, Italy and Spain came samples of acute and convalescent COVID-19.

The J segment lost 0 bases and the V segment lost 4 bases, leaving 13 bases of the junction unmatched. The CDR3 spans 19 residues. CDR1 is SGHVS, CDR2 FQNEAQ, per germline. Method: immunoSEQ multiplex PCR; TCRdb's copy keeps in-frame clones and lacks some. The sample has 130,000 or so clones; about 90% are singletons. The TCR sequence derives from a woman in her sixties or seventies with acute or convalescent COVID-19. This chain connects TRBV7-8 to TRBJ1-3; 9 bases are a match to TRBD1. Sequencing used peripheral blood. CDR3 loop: CASSSRQGDILPSGNTIYF. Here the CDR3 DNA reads TGTGCCAGCAGCTCCAGACAGGGGGATATACTACCCTCTGGAAACACCATATATTTT.